This TCR beta chain was obtained from a study of T-cell memory formation after mild COVID-19. General observations from the study: The study found contracting CD4+ clones mainly in CM and EM and contracting CD8+ clones in EMRA.

This CDR3 has 14 amino acids. Trimming removed 5 bases from V and 0 bases from J, with 9 bases in between. Germline V gene data show CDR1 as SEHNR and CDR2 as FQNEAQ (reference sequence). TCRdb recomputed calls from the 5' RACE reads with MiXCR, one row per CDR3 protein. Of some 250,000 distinct CDR3 sequences listed, 8.5% to 9.5% are singletons. This clonotype has ten or more counts. Its antigen is unknown. The sequence was obtained from a man aged 18-30 years who had mild COVID-19 (a few samples of this study predate the infection). Cell type and time point are not known. The chain employs TRBV7-9 and TRBJ2-3; D gene unclear. Sample: PBMCs or a T cell subset sorted from them (not recorded which). For the CDR3, the DNA is TGTGCCAGCAGCGCTAGTGGCAGCACAGATACGCAGTATTTT. Amino acids: CASSASGSTDTQYF.